This record concerns one T cell receptor (beta chain) sequence. CDR1 is SEHNR and CDR2 is FQNEAQ in the germline V gene (reference sequence). The CDR3 runs to 12 residues. The germline V and J ends were trimmed by 3 bases and 5 bases, with 5 bases remaining between them. This entry is derived from a study of technical replicates of blood from a few donors. Clones were sequenced by immunoSEQ multiplex PCR, and TCRdb holds only the in-frame ones, with some missing. The sample lists around 90,000 clones; 94% were seen once. The genes are TRBV7-9 and TRBJ2-1; D is unclear. The sample was T cells isolated from PBMCs. This TCR was sampled from a human donor in good health. The CDR3 coding sequence is TGTGCCAGCAGCTTGGGCCACAATGAGCAGTTCTTC. Residues: CASSLGHNEQFF. Supplemented by reference TRBV7-9 and TRBJ2-1, the full variable domain reads DTGVSQNPRHKITKRGQNVTFRCDPISEHNRLYWYRQTLGQGPEFLTYFQNEAQLEKSRLLSDRFSAERPKGSFSTLEIQRTEQGDSAMYLCASSLGHNEQFFGPGTRLTVL.